These 20 T cell receptor beta chains were all obtained from the same sample, sequenced in a study of post-analysis software for immune sequencing data. Study-wide results and caveats: Five TRBV segments, including TRBV5-6, TRBV5-1 and TRBV20-1, were more frequent in patients than controls.

Presence of unique molecular identifiers characterized the TCR beta cDNA libraries. One entry per CDR3 protein results from TCRdb running MiXCR on the PCR reads. Here the sample spans about 770,000 distinct CDR3 sequences, just over 45% being singletons. Which antigens these TCRs recognize remains unknown. Material for sequencing was blood. All receptors derive from a girl aged 10-17 years with multiple sclerosis.

This clonotype was recorded only once. The chain recombines TRBV6-6 with TRBJ1-2; possibly TRBD1 for D (5 bases). Germline assignment: CDR1 MNHNY and CDR2 SVGAGI (reference sequence). The CDR3 is 16 residues long. V gave up 5 bases and J gave up 1 base, with 17 bases separating them. The CDR3 bases are TGTGCCAGCAGTAAGGACAAGGCTACTATTAACTATGGCTACACCTTC. Its protein product is CASSKDKATINYGYTF.

This chain links TRBV7-2 with TRBJ2-3, with 8 bases lining up with TRBD2. Germline CDR1 is SGHTA and CDR2 is FQGNSA. V lost 7 bases and J lost 1; bases outside the gene matches: 16. The CDR3 length is 18 residues. DNA of the CDR3: TGTGCCAGCAACGATCAGGCGGGAGGAGTTGTGGGCACAGATACGCAGTATTTT. This codes for CASNDQAGGVVGTDTQYF.

This chain connects TRBV28 to TRBJ2-4, with TRBD1 as a possible D gene (5 bases). Germline V gene sequence: CDR1 MDHEN, CDR2 SYDVKM. Trimming pared 7 bases from V and 0 bases from J, leaving 16 bases between. This CDR3 has 16 residues. The CDR3 bases are TGTGCCAGCAACCCCCAGGGTGAGATAGCCAAAAACATTCAGTACTTC. It codes for CASNPQGEIAKNIQYF.

DNA for the CDR3: TGCAGTGCTAGAGATCGTCGTGGCGGTTCCTGGAATGAGCAGTTCTTC. Its translation is CSARDRRGGSWNEQFF. The chain carries TRBV20-1 and TRBJ2-1; D not resolved. Trimming stripped 0 bases from V and 7 bases from J, with 19 bases between. The CDR3 is made up of 16 amino acids. The germline gives CDR1 DFQATT, CDR2 SNEGSKA (reference sequence).

This clonotype has at least ten counts. The chain employs TRBV7-2 and TRBJ1-2; D is unclear. The CDR3 length is 15 residues. Germline CDR1 is SGHTA and CDR2 is FQGNSA. The V gene lost 5 bases and the J gene lost 2 bases, with 15 bases spanning the gap. The CDR3 nucleotides are TGTGCCAGCAGCCAACCAAGGCTGAGGAACTATGGCTACACCTTC. As protein: CASSQPRLRNYGYTF.

This clonotype showed up just a few times. V usage is TRBV9 and J usage is TRBJ2-7; D possibly matches TRBD1 or TRBD2 (5 bases each). V lost 0 bases and J lost 2, with 9 bases in between. The CDR3 sequence is 14 residues long. Germline CDR1 SGDLS, CDR2 YYNGEE. The CDR3: CASSVEGDPYEQYF. CDR3 coding DNA: TGTGCCAGCAGCGTAGAAGGGGACCCCTACGAGCAGTACTTC.

The CDR3 is CASSEIADTQYF. CDR3 nucleotide sequence: TGTGCCAGCAGTGAGATAGCTGATACGCAGTATTTT. This chain connects TRBV28 to TRBJ2-3; D gene uncertain. Between the trimmed V and J ends, which lost 5 bases and 6 bases, there was a span of 9 bases. This CDR3 region has 12 residues. CDR1 MDHEN and CDR2 SYDVKM come from the germline V gene.

The chain employs TRBV27 and TRBJ2-7, with a possible D match to TRBD2 (7 bases). The V gene lost 7 bases and the J gene lost 2 bases, with 18 bases spanning the gap. The CDR3 covers 15 residues. Germline values: CDR1 MNHEY, CDR2 SMNVEV (reference sequence). CDR3 protein: CASKGGGTLPYEQYF. The CDR3 DNA is TGTGCCAGCAAGGGAGGGGGAACCTTACCCTACGAGCAGTACTTC.

The chain has TRBV10-3 and TRBJ2-1, with 15 bases lining up with TRBD2. The CDR3 runs 15 residues. Germline V gene data show CDR1 as ENHRY and CDR2 as SYGVKD. The trim removed 3 bases at V and 7 bases at J, leaving 1 base unmatched. In DNA, the CDR3 is TGTGCCATCAGTGACGGACTAGCGGGAGGGAATGAGCAGTTCTTC. Its protein product is CAISDGLAGGNEQFF.

This chain uses TRBV24-1 with TRBJ2-3, with D possibly being TRBD1 (5 bases). CDR3 length: 14 residues. Trimming left V 2 bases short and J 4 bases short, with 9 bases between. Germline CDR1 KGHDR, CDR2 SFDVKD. The CDR3 DNA follows: TGTGCCACCAGTGATTCAGGGCTTCCAGATACGCAGTATTTT. Translation: CATSDSGLPDTQYF.

V usage is TRBV25-1 and J usage is TRBJ1-2; tentatively, D is TRBD1 (5 bases). There are 14 residues in the CDR3. V lost 0 bases and J 2 bases, leaving 7 bases between the germline ends. Per germline, CDR1 MGHDK and CDR2 SYGVNS. CDR3 protein: CASSEYWDNYGYTF. As DNA, the CDR3 is TGTGCCAGCAGTGAATATTGGGACAACTATGGCTACACCTTC.

This clonotype was found a few times. The gene calls are TRBV27 and TRBJ1-5; no clear D. Trimming stripped 1 base from V and 0 bases from J, with 4 bases between. CDR3 length: 14 residues. Per the germline V gene, CDR1 is MNHEY and CDR2 is SMNVEV (reference sequence). CDR3 in amino acids: CASSLYGSNQPQHF. As DNA, the CDR3 is TGTGCCAGCAGTTTATACGGTAGCAATCAGCCCCAGCATTTT.

The rearrangement joins TRBV20-1 to TRBJ2-7; no clear D. Trimming stripped 0 bases from V and 3 bases from J, with 12 bases between. Germline CDR1 DFQATT, CDR2 SNEGSKA (reference sequence). CDR3 length: 14 residues. CDR3 bases: TGCAGTGCTAGAGATCGGTTCCGGAGCTACGAGCAGTACTTC. Protein: CSARDRFRSYEQYF.

This clonotype was recorded a few times. The V call is TRBV4-1, the J call TRBJ2-5; 9 bases line up with TRBD2. This CDR3 is 13 amino acids long. Germline V gene lookup returns CDR1 MGHRA and CDR2 YSYEKL. V gave up 5 bases and J gave up 6 bases; unmatched junction bases: 4. In DNA form, the CDR3 reads TGCGCCAGCAGCGACGGACTAGCGAAGACCCAGTACTTC. Translating it yields CASSDGLAKTQYF.

The rearrangement links TRBV7-9 to TRBJ2-3, with TRBD1 identical over 11 bases. Trimming cost V 5 bases and J 5 bases; bases outside gene matches: 9. Germline CDR1 is SEHNR and CDR2 is FQNEAQ (reference sequence). The CDR3 sequence is 16 residues long. The CDR3 bases are TGTGCCAGCAGCCCCCCCCGGGACAGGGGGGGAGATACGCAGTATTTT. Protein product: CASSPPRDRGGDTQYF.

This clonotype has a handful of counts. The V and J genes are TRBV29-1 and TRBJ2-7; 9 nucleotides align to TRBD1. CDR3 length: 15 residues. J was trimmed by 3 bases and V by 1 base; bases with no gene match: 7. Germline CDR1 is SQVTM and CDR2 is ANQGSEA. The CDR3 bases are TGCAGCGTTGAAGGGGGGCGACAGGGGGTCTACGAGCAGTACTTC. Amino acids: CSVEGGRQGVYEQYF.

J is TRBJ1-2 and V is TRBV27, with 7 bases that match TRBD1. The CDR3 extends over 15 amino acids. Germline CDR1 MNHEY, CDR2 SMNVEV (reference sequence). V lost 6 bases and J lost 4; bases outside the gene matches: 11. Written as DNA, the CDR3 is TGTGCCAGCAGCTTTAGACAGGGCGACCGCTATGGCTACACCTTC. Its translation is CASSFRQGDRYGYTF.

This chain connects TRBV29-1 to TRBJ2-7; D is unresolved. Deletions cut 1 base from V and 3 bases from J, with 10 bases between. The CDR3 loop spans 13 amino acids. From germline, CDR1 is SQVTM and CDR2 ANQGSEA. CDR3 sequence (DNA): TGCAGCGTTGAAGTTTCAGAGAGCTACGAGCAGTACTTC. This translates into CSVEVSESYEQYF.

The gene calls are TRBV10-3 and TRBJ2-6; D gene ambiguous. The ends were cut back, 1 base at V and 0 bases at J, with 7 bases in the middle. The CDR3 totals 16 residues. Germline V gene lookup returns CDR1 ENHRY and CDR2 SYGVKD. In DNA, the CDR3 is TGTGCCATCAGTGAGTTGGCCAGCTCTGGGGCCAACGTCCTGACTTTC. This sequence encodes CAISELASSGANVLTF.

The rearrangement links TRBV29-1 to TRBJ2-1, with a tentative D call TRBD2 (6 bases). The V and J ends lost 6 bases and 0 bases respectively, with 21 bases between them. CDR1 is SQVTM and CDR2 is ANQGSEA in the germline V gene. This CDR3 contains 17 residues. The chain's CDR3 is CSVPTRNVKSSYNEQFF. CDR3 in DNA: TGCAGCGTCCCGACTAGAAACGTTAAGAGCTCCTACAATGAGCAGTTCTTC.